The source of this TCR beta chain is a study of OX40 agonist ivuxolimab in advanced cancers. General study points: The work left the antigen specificity of expanded peripheral T cells undetermined.

Per germline, CDR1 LNHDA and CDR2 SQIVND (reference sequence). The CDR3 has 14 amino acids. Trimming took 3 bases from V and 4 from J, leaving 10 bases between them. Method: immunoSEQ multiplex PCR; TCRdb's copy keeps in-frame clones and lacks some. The sample records roughly 100,000 clones, around 91% being singletons. For this clone: Its antigen is currently unknown.

The sequence was collected from an adult with an advanced solid tumor such as melanoma, head and neck, liver or kidney cancer. The chain is built from TRBV19 and TRBJ1-3, with a tentative D call TRBD1 (5 bases). Sequencing was performed on CD4+ or CD8+ T cells sorted from blood, taken in a trial of the OX40 agonist ivuxolimab. For the CDR3, the DNA is TGTGCCAGTAGTATCTCAGGGTCCGGAAACACCATATATTTT. Amino acids: CASSISGSGNTIYF. Full variable domain (outside the CDR3, taken from reference TRBV19 and TRBJ1-3): DGGITQSPKYLFRKEGQNVTLSCEQNLNHDAMYWYRQDPGQGLRLIYYSQIVNDFQKGDIAEGYSVSREKKESFPLTVTSAQKNPTAFYLCASSISGSGNTIYFGEGSWLTVV.